These T cell receptor beta chains were read from a single sample in a study of shared clonotypes between healthy human individuals. Only in-frame clones appear in the TCRdb table, and some are missing; sequencing was by immunoSEQ multiplex PCR. Of about a million clones listed, 70% to 80% are singletons. Sequenced input: memory CD4+ T cells from PBMCs. The receptor set was obtained from a man in his late teens or twenties in good health. Some clones in this sample may be carry-over from other donors' samples. The CDR3 runs from the conserved cysteine through the conserved F or W. Fields, in order: J gene, V gene, CDR3 protein.

j_call: TRBJ2-3
v_call: TRBV5-4
cdr3_aa: CASSLYRGGSTDTQYF

j_call: TRBJ2-2
v_call: TRBV11-3
cdr3_aa: CASSSLRGPNTGELFF

j_call: TRBJ2-2
v_call: TRBV6-5
cdr3_aa: CASSRDGGNTGELFF

j_call: TRBJ2-2
v_call: TRBV4-3
cdr3_aa: CASSQDGLSNTGELFF

j_call: TRBJ2-2
v_call: TRBV7-6
cdr3_aa: CASSQTGQYNTGELFF

j_call: TRBJ1-5
v_call: TRBV4-1
cdr3_aa: CASSRDGTGDQPQHF

j_call: TRBJ2-7
v_call: TRBV29-1
cdr3_aa: CSTRTSGRAEQYF

j_call: TRBJ2-7
v_call: TRBV6-1
cdr3_aa: CASSAPGAGSYEQYF

j_call: TRBJ1-5
v_call: TRBV7-9
cdr3_aa: CASSLEVGGTPLHF

j_call: TRBJ2-7
v_call: TRBV7-3
cdr3_aa: CASSPRRNYEQYF

j_call: TRBJ2-1
v_call: TRBV18
cdr3_aa: CASSPGRGSYNEQFF

j_call: TRBJ1-1
v_call: TRBV9
cdr3_aa: CASSGGSGGDAEAFF

j_call: TRBJ1-2
v_call: TRBV19
cdr3_aa: CASSIDPGQALNYGYTF

j_call: TRBJ1-5
v_call: TRBV7-2
cdr3_aa: CASSLEGLSNQPQHF

j_call: TRBJ1-1
v_call: TRBV30
cdr3_aa: CAWTGVGMNTEAFF

j_call: TRBJ2-2
v_call: TRBV5-1
cdr3_aa: CASSPPGQGAAGELFF

j_call: TRBJ2-5
v_call: TRBV2
cdr3_aa: CASSGLAGGGETQYF

j_call: TRBJ2-3
v_call: TRBV5-1
cdr3_aa: CASSSGTGSGTDTQYF

j_call: TRBJ1-1
v_call: TRBV25-1
cdr3_aa: CARSGAVGRLGTEAFF

j_call: TRBJ2-3
v_call: TRBV5-1
cdr3_aa: CASSRDANTDTQYF

j_call: TRBJ1-1
v_call: TRBV30
cdr3_aa: CAWSKGLLSVAFF

j_call: TRBJ2-7
v_call: TRBV7-6
cdr3_aa: CASSPSGQGFYEQYF

j_call: TRBJ1-5
v_call: TRBV27
cdr3_aa: CASSPDSRVNQPQHF

j_call: TRBJ2-7
v_call: TRBV28
cdr3_aa: CASSLRAGGRYEQYF

j_call: TRBJ2-7
v_call: TRBV11-2
cdr3_aa: CASSSRDRGVSEQYF

j_call: TRBJ2-5
v_call: TRBV5-8
cdr3_aa: CASSLSSGSGKTQYF

j_call: TRBJ2-5
v_call: TRBV29-1
cdr3_aa: CSGGGVQETQYF

j_call: TRBJ1-5
v_call: TRBV28
cdr3_aa: CASSLSYMAQHF

j_call: TRBJ1-5
v_call: TRBV6-6
cdr3_aa: CASRKNGRGHDQHF

j_call: TRBJ2-7
v_call: TRBV6-5
cdr3_aa: CASPGQNGSHEQYF

j_call: TRBJ2-7
v_call: TRBV7-2
cdr3_aa: CASSTRHGRGEQYF

j_call: TRBJ1-1
v_call: TRBV18
cdr3_aa: CASSPPSGGGTEAFF

j_call: TRBJ2-7
v_call: TRBV11-2
cdr3_aa: CASSLAPGQGIHEQYF

j_call: TRBJ1-3
v_call: TRBV7-8
cdr3_aa: CASSRQTGHGNTIYF

j_call: TRBJ1-2
v_call: TRBV6-1
cdr3_aa: CASRPDRGLGYTF

j_call: TRBJ1-3
v_call: TRBV30
cdr3_aa: CAWSVIGSSGNTIYF

j_call: TRBJ2-7
v_call: TRBV28
cdr3_aa: CASSGAQREQYF

j_call: TRBJ2-3
v_call: TRBV9
cdr3_aa: CASSPRREDTQYF

j_call: TRBJ1-5
v_call: TRBV2
cdr3_aa: CASRTERDQPQHF

j_call: TRBJ1-4
v_call: TRBV2
cdr3_aa: CASTRGRNEKLFF

j_call: TRBJ1-1
v_call: TRBV29-1
cdr3_aa: CSHSGGDTEAFF

j_call: TRBJ2-2
v_call: TRBV7-8
cdr3_aa: CASSLQGANTGELFF